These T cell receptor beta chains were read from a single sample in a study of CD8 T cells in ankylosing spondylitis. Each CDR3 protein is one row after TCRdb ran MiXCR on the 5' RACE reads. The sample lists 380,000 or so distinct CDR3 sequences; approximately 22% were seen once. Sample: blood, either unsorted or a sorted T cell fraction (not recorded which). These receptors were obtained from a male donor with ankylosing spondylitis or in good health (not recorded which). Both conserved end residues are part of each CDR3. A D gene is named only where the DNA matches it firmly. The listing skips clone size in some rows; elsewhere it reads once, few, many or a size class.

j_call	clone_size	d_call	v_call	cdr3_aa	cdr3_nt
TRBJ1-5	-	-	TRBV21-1	CASSVHRAQPQHF	TGTGCCAGCAGCGTACACAGGGCTCAGCCCCAGCATTTT
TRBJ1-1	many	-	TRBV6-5	CASSYLENTEAFF	TGTGCCAGCAGTTACTTGGAGAACACTGAAGCTTTCTTT
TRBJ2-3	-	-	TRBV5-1	CASSYKRGPSTDTQYF	TGCGCCAGCAGCTATAAACGAGGCCCGAGCACAGATACGCAGTATTTT
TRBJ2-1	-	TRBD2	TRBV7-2	CASSGREGPSYNEQFF	TGTGCCAGCAGCGGGCGGGAGGGTCCCTCCTACAATGAGCAGTTCTTC
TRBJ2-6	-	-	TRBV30	CAWRKPTGSSGANVLTF	TGTGCCTGGAGGAAACCGACAGGCAGCTCTGGGGCCAACGTCCTGACTTTC
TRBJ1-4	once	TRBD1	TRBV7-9	CASSPYLTGAVGKLFF	TGTGCCAGCAGCCCCTATCTGACAGGGGCCGTCGGGAAACTGTTTTTT
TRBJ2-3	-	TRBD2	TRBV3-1	CASSQGVGGTSTDTQYF	TGTGCCAGCAGCCAAGGGGTCGGGGGGACTAGCACAGATACGCAGTATTTT
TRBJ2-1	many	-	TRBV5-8	CASSLNEVRQFF	TGTGCCAGCAGCTTGAATGAGGTCCGCCAGTTCTTC
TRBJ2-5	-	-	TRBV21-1	CASSKETSGGGETQYF	TGTGCCAGCAGCAAAGAGACTAGCGGGGGGGGAGAGACCCAGTACTTC
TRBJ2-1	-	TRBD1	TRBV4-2	CASSQDEAGTGYRSEQFF	TGTGCCAGCAGCCAAGATGAGGCTGGGACAGGGTACCGGAGTGAGCAGTTCTTC
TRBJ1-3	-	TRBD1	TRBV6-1	CASNSGTGGSGNTIYF	TGTGCCAGCAACTCCGGGACAGGGGGCTCTGGAAACACCATATATTTT
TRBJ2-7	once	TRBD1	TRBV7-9	CASSWGGGQGVYEQYF	TGTGCCAGCAGCTGGGGTGGGGGACAGGGTGTGTACGAGCAGTACTTC
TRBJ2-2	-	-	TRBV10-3	CAISENRQDPTGELFF	TGTGCCATCAGTGAGAATAGGCAGGACCCCACCGGGGAGCTGTTTTTT
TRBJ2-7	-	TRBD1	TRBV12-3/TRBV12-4	CASRPHRQGASSYEQYF	TGTGCCAGCAGACCCCATCGACAGGGGGCGAGCTCCTACGAGCAGTACTTC
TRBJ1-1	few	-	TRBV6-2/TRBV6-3	CASSYPNTEAFF	TGTGCCAGCAGTTACCCGAACACTGAAGCTTTCTTT
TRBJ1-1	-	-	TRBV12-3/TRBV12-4	CASSQGPSVSAFF	TGTGCCAGCAGTCAGGGCCCTTCAGTTTCGGCTTTCTTT
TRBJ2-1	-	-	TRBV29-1	CSVDPWKRGYNEQFF	TGCAGCGTTGATCCCTGGAAAAGGGGGTACAATGAGCAGTTCTTC
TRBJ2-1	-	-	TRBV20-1	CSARFAGAANNEQFF	TGCAGTGCTAGATTCGCGGGGGCCGCCAACAATGAGCAGTTCTTC
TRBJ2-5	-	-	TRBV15	CATSRDPSLLETQYF	TGTGCCACCAGCAGAGACCCCAGCTTGTTGGAGACCCAGTACTTC
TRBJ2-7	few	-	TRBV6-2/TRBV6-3	CASSYEAGPYEQYF	TGTGCCAGCAGTTACGAGGCAGGCCCCTACGAGCAGTACTTC
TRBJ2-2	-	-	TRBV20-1	CSALVVAGRAGELFF	TGCAGTGCTCTAGTCGTAGCAGGGCGGGCCGGGGAGCTGTTTTTT
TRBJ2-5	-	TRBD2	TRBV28	CASSPPAGGVETQYF	TGTGCCAGCAGTCCTCCGGCGGGGGGGGTGGAGACCCAGTACTTC
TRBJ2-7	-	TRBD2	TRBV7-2	CASSLWTSGGQYEQYF	TGTGCCAGCAGCCTCTGGACTAGCGGGGGCCAATACGAGCAGTACTTC
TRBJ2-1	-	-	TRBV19	CASSIGLTPYNEQFF	TGTGCCAGTAGTATAGGCCTTACACCCTACAATGAGCAGTTCTTC
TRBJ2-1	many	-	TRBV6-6	CASSLTGDEQFF	TGTGCCAGCAGTTTGACTGGCGATGAGCAGTTCTTC
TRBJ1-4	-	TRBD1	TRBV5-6	CASSHQGANEKLFF	TGTGCCAGCAGCCATCAGGGGGCTAATGAAAAACTGTTTTTT
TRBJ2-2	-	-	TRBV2	CASSKGQGNTGELFF	TGTGCCAGCAGTAAGGGTCAGGGAAACACCGGGGAGCTGTTTTTT
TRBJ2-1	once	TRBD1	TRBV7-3	CASSLRDRGDEQFF	TGTGCCAGCAGCTTAAGGGACAGGGGGGATGAGCAGTTCTTC
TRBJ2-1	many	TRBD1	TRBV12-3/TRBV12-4	CASILDRGSYNEQFF	TGTGCCAGTATCCTTGACAGGGGCTCCTACAATGAGCAGTTCTTC
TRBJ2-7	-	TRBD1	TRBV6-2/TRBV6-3	CATNQGQGVTYEQYF	TGTGCCACCAACCAGGGACAGGGGGTAACCTACGAGCAGTACTTC
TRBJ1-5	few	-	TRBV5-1	CASSLSGAVNQPQHF	TGCGCCAGCAGCTTGTCGGGGGCGGTCAATCAGCCCCAGCATTTT
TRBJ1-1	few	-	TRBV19	CASSIGIITEAFF	TGTGCCAGTAGTATAGGAATTATCACTGAAGCTTTCTTT
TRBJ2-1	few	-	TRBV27	CASTDRETGSYNEQFF	TGTGCCAGCACCGACCGGGAGACAGGCTCCTACAATGAGCAGTTCTTC
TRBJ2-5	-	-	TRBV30	CAWSVGAYQETQYF	TGTGCCTGGAGTGTAGGGGCTTACCAAGAGACCCAGTACTTC
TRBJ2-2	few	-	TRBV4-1	CASSPLTTTGELFF	TGCGCCAGCAGTCCCCTGACTACCACCGGGGAGCTGTTTTTT
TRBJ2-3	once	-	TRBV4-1	CASSQFGGSDTQYF	TGCGCCAGCAGCCAATTTGGGGGTTCAGATACGCAGTATTTT
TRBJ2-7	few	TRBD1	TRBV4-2	CASSRPEDRGNYEQYF	TGTGCCAGCAGCCGACCGGAGGACAGGGGCAACTACGAGCAGTACTTC
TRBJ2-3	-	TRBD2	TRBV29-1	CSVEDPDSGGTSTDTQYF	TGCAGCGTTGAAGATCCCGATAGCGGGGGGACTAGCACAGATACGCAGTATTTT
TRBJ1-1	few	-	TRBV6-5	CASSYSNGPEAFF	TGTGCCAGCAGTTACAGCAATGGGCCTGAAGCTTTCTTT
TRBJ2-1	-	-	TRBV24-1	CGTSDLGPDNEQFF	TGTGGCACCAGTGATTTGGGGCCCGACAATGAGCAGTTCTTC
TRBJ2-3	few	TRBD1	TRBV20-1	CSAYTGEDTQYF	TGCAGTGCTTATACAGGGGAAGATACGCAGTATTTT
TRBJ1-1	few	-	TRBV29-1	CSVFRATEAFF	TGCAGCGTTTTCCGAGCCACTGAAGCTTTCTTT
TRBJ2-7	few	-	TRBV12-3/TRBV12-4	CAIGGGYEQYF	TGTGCCATTGGAGGGGGGTACGAGCAGTACTTC
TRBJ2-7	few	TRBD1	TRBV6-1	CASSEAQGAPYEQYF	TGTGCCAGCAGTGAGGCCCAGGGGGCTCCCTACGAGCAGTACTTC
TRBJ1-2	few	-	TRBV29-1	CSVSDSFGYTF	TGCAGCGTTTCAGACAGTTTCGGCTACACCTTC
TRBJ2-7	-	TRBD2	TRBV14	CASSQVGLAGAYEQYF	TGTGCCAGCAGCCAAGTCGGGCTAGCGGGGGCCTACGAGCAGTACTTC
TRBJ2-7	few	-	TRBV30	CAWSVRAGDEQYF	TGTGCCTGGAGTGTAAGGGCAGGGGACGAGCAGTACTTC
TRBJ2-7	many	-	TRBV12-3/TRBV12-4	CASSLTDSVRDEQYF	TGTGCCAGCAGTCTGACGGACTCCGTGAGGGACGAGCAGTACTTC